This TCR beta chain was retrieved from a study of glioma-infiltrating T cells after dendritic cell vaccination. Study context: Glioblastoma patients came from Phase I and II dendritic cell vaccination trials. Patients received autologous tumor lysate-pulsed dendritic cell vaccination between about 2003 and 2013. Regarding the study as a whole: Survival was not directly related to TCR clonality in these patients.

The PCR used 60 V beta and 13 J beta primers. Method: immunoSEQ multiplex PCR; TCRdb's copy keeps in-frame clones and lacks some. This sample has about 10,000 clones, with more than 65% found just once. Time point in this sample: after dendritic cell vaccination, including at tumor progression/relapse. This CDR3 is built from 11 residues. Germline V lookup: CDR1 MNHEY, CDR2 SVGAGI. Trimming took off 4 bases at V and 9 bases at J, with 7 bases between the two ends. By sample share, this clone is large (0.1 to 1%). Its antigen is not known. The chain is built from TRBV6-5 and TRBJ2-1; tentatively, D is TRBD1 (5 bases). The sample was blood, taken after dendritic cell vaccination. This clonotype was obtained from a human donor with glioblastoma. The chain's CDR3 is CASSSGLEQFF. DNA for the CDR3: TGTGCCAGCAGTTCAGGGCTTGAGCAGTTCTTC.